Presented here are 19 T cell receptor beta chains from one specimen sequenced in a study of neoadjuvant anti-PD-1 for oral cavity cancer. The table came from immunoSEQ multiplex PCR; TCRdb's copy has only in-frame clones and leaves some out. The sample holds roughly 7,500 clones; around two thirds are singletons and the top ten take less than 4%. Time point of the sample: after neoadjuvant nivolumab, at surgical resection. This specimen consisted of PBMCs, obtained after nivolumab (anti-PD-1) treatment. Every receptor here comes from a person between 40 and 85 years old with oral cavity squamous cell carcinoma.

This clone was picked up one time. This chain connects TRBV9 to TRBJ2-5; perhaps TRBD1 as D (6 bases). Germline loops: CDR1 SGDLS, CDR2 YYNGEE. This CDR3 is built from 14 residues. Trimming left V 4 bases short and J 2 bases short, with 12 bases between. In DNA form, the CDR3 reads TGTGCCAGCAGCAAGACAGGTTTTCAAGAGACCCAGTACTTC. This codes for CASSKTGFQETQYF.

This clone was seen only a few times. The rearrangement links TRBV4-1 to TRBJ1-2; TRBD1 agrees at 7 bases. With V trimmed by 6 bases and J by 8 bases, 18 bases remained unmatched. CDR1 is MGHRA and CDR2 is YSYEKL in the germline V gene. This CDR3 region has 16 residues. This chain's CDR3 is CASREGQTSPWIGYTF. The CDR3 DNA sequence: TGCGCCAGCAGAGAGGGACAGACGTCACCCTGGATAGGCTACACCTTC.

The V call is TRBV9, the J call TRBJ2-1, with D perhaps TRBD1 or TRBD2 (5 bases each). The CDR3 runs to 18 residues. The germline CDR1 and CDR2 sequences are SGDLS and YYNGEE. V gave up 3 bases and J gave up 7 bases, with 26 bases separating them. CDR3 sequence (DNA): TGTGCCAGCAGCGCGCAGGGTCGGGAAACTGCCAGGTTGAATGAGCAGTTCTTC. The encoded protein is CASSAQGRETARLNEQFF.

The rearrangement uses TRBV19 and TRBJ2-7, with D tentatively TRBD1 or TRBD2 (5 bases each). The CDR3 runs to 15 residues. Germline CDR1 reads LNHDA; CDR2 reads SQIVND (reference sequence). Between the trimmed V and J ends, which lost 10 bases and 3 bases, there was a span of 22 bases. The CDR3 loop is CATRSQGRTNYEQYF. The CDR3 region has the DNA TGTGCCACCCGGAGTCAGGGACGAACCAACTACGAGCAGTACTTC.

The chain joins TRBV6-1 to TRBJ2-5; 12 bases fit TRBD2. The germline CDR1 and CDR2 sequences are MNHNS and SASEGT. J was trimmed by 2 bases and V by 2 bases; bases with no gene match: 0. The length of the CDR3 is 15 residues. In DNA form, the CDR3 reads TGTGCCAGCAGTGAACTAGCGGGGGGGCAAGAGACCCAGTACTTC. Residues: CASSELAGGQETQYF.

CDR3 sequence: CASSLFNGSSTDTQYF. In DNA, the CDR3 is TGTGCCAGCAGCCTTTTTAACGGTAGCAGCACAGATACGCAGTATTTT. V is TRBV2 and J is TRBJ2-3; D is undetermined. This CDR3 comprises 16 residues. CDR1 is SNHLY and CDR2 is FYNNEI in the germline V gene. Trimming took off 6 bases at V and 0 bases at J, with 16 bases between the two ends.

V is TRBV10-3 and J is TRBJ2-4, with D tentatively TRBD2 (6 bases). V was shortened by 10 bases and J by 5 bases, with 12 bases between the two germline ends. CDR1 and CDR2 (germline): ENHRY, SYGVKD. The CDR3 sequence is 12 residues long. The DNA for the CDR3 is TGTGCCACGGAGGGGTTAGAAAACATTCAGTACTTC. It translates to CATEGLENIQYF.

The chain uses TRBV4-3 and TRBJ1-4; 11 nucleotides align to TRBD1. CDR1 is LGHNA and CDR2 is YSLEER in the germline V gene. The CDR3 has 15 amino acids. The J segment lost 7 bases and the V segment lost 2 bases, leaving 3 bases of the junction unmatched. The CDR3 region has the DNA TGCGCCAGCAGCCAAAAGGACAGGGGGCGTGAAAAACTGTTTTTT. Protein product: CASSQKDRGREKLFF.

The V gene is TRBV5-1, the J gene TRBJ1-3; weak D call: TRBD1 (5 bases). Trimming took off 0 bases at V and 0 bases at J, with 10 bases between the two ends. The CDR3 contains 16 residues. The V gene's germline CDR1 is SGHRS and CDR2 YFSETQ. CDR3 DNA: TGCGCCAGCAGCTTGGCCAGGGCCAGCTCTGGAAACACCATATATTTT. This gives the protein CASSLARASSGNTIYF.

The rearrangement uses TRBV28 and TRBJ1-4; tentatively, D is TRBD1 (6 bases). CDR3 length: 14 amino acids. CDR1 is MDHEN, CDR2 SYDVKM, per germline. Trimming removed 4 bases from V and 0 bases from J, with 6 bases in between. The CDR3 coding sequence is TGTGCCAGCAGTTCAGGGGCAACTAATGAAAAACTGTTTTTT. Protein product: CASSSGATNEKLFF. The variable domain in full, with the rest retrieved from reference TRBV28 and TRBJ1-4, is DVKVTQSSRYLVKRTGEKVFLECVQDMDHENMFWYRQDPGLGLRLIYFSYDVKMKEKGDIPEGYSVSREKKERFSLILESASTNQTSMYLCASSSGATNEKLFFGSGTQLSVL.

The table lists this clone with a few counts. The rearrangement joins TRBV2 to TRBJ1-2; 7 positions agree with TRBD1. In germline, CDR1 is SNHLY, CDR2 FYNNEI. The CDR3 extends over 15 amino acids. V gave up 8 bases and J gave up 4 bases; unmatched junction bases: 13. CDR3 in DNA: TGTGCCAGCCAGCACCGGGACAGAGGACTCTATGGCTACACCTTC. Translated: CASQHRDRGLYGYTF.

The chain recombines TRBV19 with TRBJ1-1; D is perhaps TRBD1 (5 bases). From germline, CDR1 is LNHDA and CDR2 SQIVND (reference sequence). The CDR3 consists of 14 residues. The germline V and J ends were trimmed by 4 bases and 4 bases, with 13 bases remaining between them. The CDR3 loop reads CASSTPRVGTEAFF. The CDR3 DNA is TGTGCCAGTAGTACCCCCAGGGTAGGCACTGAAGCTTTCTTT.

This clone has a handful of counts. The rearrangement joins TRBV5-8 to TRBJ2-3; TRBD2 aligns across 8 bases. The V gene end was trimmed by 7 bases and the J gene end by 7 bases; junction bases not matched to a gene: 11. CDR1 is SGHTS and CDR2 is YDEGEE in the germline V gene. The CDR3 has 14 residues. In nucleotides, the CDR3 is TGTGCCAGCCCACCGGGACTAGGGACTAATACGCAGTATTTT. It is translated as CASPPGLGTNTQYF.

This sequence joins TRBV19 and TRBJ2-6; D ambiguous. V dropped 5 bases and J dropped 0 bases, with 17 bases sitting between them. From germline, CDR1 is LNHDA and CDR2 SQIVND (reference sequence). This CDR3 has 18 amino acids. CDR3 sequence (DNA): TGTGCCAGTAGTCATCCCGGTAATGCTGGCTCTGGGGCCAACGTCCTGACTTTC. Its protein product is CASSHPGNAGSGANVLTF.

V is TRBV7-2 and J is TRBJ1-1; D is possibly TRBD1 (5 bases). CDR1 SGHTA and CDR2 FQGNSA come from the germline V gene. The CDR3 totals 14 residues. Trimming took off 5 bases at V and 1 base at J, with 11 bases between the two ends. This chain's CDR3 is CASSLRGRNTEAFF. CDR3 sequence (DNA): TGTGCCAGCAGCCTCCGGGGGAGGAACACTGAAGCTTTCTTT.

The rearrangement links TRBV5-4 to TRBJ1-1, with D possibly being TRBD1 (5 bases). V was shortened by 4 bases and J by 4 bases, with 17 bases between the two germline ends. This CDR3 has 15 amino acids. Per the germline V gene, CDR1 is SGHNT and CDR2 is YYREEE (reference sequence). CDR3 sequence reads: CASSPPQGMGTEAFF. CDR3 DNA: TGTGCCAGCAGCCCACCGCAGGGCATGGGCACTGAAGCTTTCTTT.

This chain connects TRBV10-2 to TRBJ2-7, with 8 positions matching TRBD1. CDR3 length: 16 residues. With V trimmed by 0 bases and J by 6 bases, 10 bases remained unmatched. The germline CDR1 and CDR2 sequences are WSHSY and SAAADI. CDR3 nucleotide sequence: TGCGCCAGCAGTGAGTCCCCCCCCGAAACAGGGGGCGAGCAGTACTTC. Translating gives CASSESPPETGGEQYF.

The rearrangement links TRBV7-8 to TRBJ1-2; the D is unclear. Germline V CDR1 and CDR2: SGHVS, FQNEAQ. This CDR3 comprises 12 residues. Deletions cut 3 bases from V and 4 bases from J, with 6 bases between. The chain's CDR3 is CASSLDSYGYTF. The CDR3 coding sequence is TGTGCCAGCAGCTTGGACTCCTATGGCTACACCTTC. Full variable domain (remainder filled in from reference TRBV7-8 and TRBJ1-2): GAGVSQSPRYKVAKRGQDVALRCDPISGHVSLFWYQQALGQGPEFLTYFQNEAQLDKSGLPSDRFFAERPEGSVSTLKIQRTQQEDSAVYLCASSLDSYGYTFGSGTRLTVV.

CDR3 sequence: CASSASREVAALHF. Here the CDR3 DNA reads TGTGCCAGCAGTGCAAGCAGGGAGGTGGCGGCCCTCCACTTT. The chain uses TRBV2 and TRBJ1-6, with D tentatively TRBD1 (5 bases). V was pared by 4 bases and J by 14 bases, with 18 bases between. The CDR3 is 14 residues long. CDR1 and CDR2 (germline): SNHLY, FYNNEI.